These T cell receptor beta chains were read from a single sample in a study of T-cell reconstitution after alpha-beta-depleted transplantation in children. MiXCR, applied by TCRdb to the PCR reads, yields one record per CDR3 protein. The sample gives 750,000 to 950,000 distinct CDR3 sequences, roughly 15% of which show up once; roughly 5% is in the top ten. This specimen consisted of PBMCs, mostly from graft donor cells, obtained 360 days after TCRalphabeta/CD19-depleted stem cell transplant. These receptor sequences come from a male patient younger than 18 who had a stem cell transplant for acute lymphoblastic leukemia, so the T cells may come from the graft donor. Both conserved end residues are part of each CDR3. Fields, in order: D gene, J gene, clone size, V gene, CDR3 protein, CDR3 DNA. A D gene is named only where the DNA matches it firmly. Size is stated for part of the rows, as once, few or many counts, or as a class when the clone is expanded.

TRBD2 | TRBJ2-2 | . | TRBV5-1 | CASRPQREVTGELFF | TGCGCCAGCAGGCCTCAGCGGGAAGTCACCGGGGAGCTGTTTTTT
. | TRBJ2-7 | . | TRBV4-1 | CASSRTGRGHAEYYEQYF | TGCGCCAGCAGCCGAACAGGGCGTGGGCATGCCGAATACTACGAGCAGTACTTC
TRBD1 | TRBJ1-1 | . | TRBV27 | CASMGGQGRTMNTEAFF | TGTGCCAGCATGGGAGGACAGGGGAGAACAATGAACACTGAAGCTTTCTTT
. | TRBJ2-1 | few | TRBV3-1 | CASSQDGARYNEQFF | TGTGCCAGCAGCCAAGATGGGGCTAGGTACAATGAGCAGTTCTTC
. | TRBJ2-3 | . | TRBV7-6 | CASSLAAGQGDTDTQYF | TGTGCCAGCAGCTTAGCTGCAGGGCAGGGAGACACAGATACGCAGTATTTT
. | TRBJ1-4 | . | TRBV7-2 | CASSGRQRGNEKLFF | TGTGCCAGCAGCGGCCGACAAAGAGGAAATGAAAAACTGTTTTTT
TRBD2 | TRBJ2-5 | . | TRBV5-4 | CASSWGGVLETQYF | TGTGCCAGCAGCTGGGGGGGGGTATTAGAGACCCAGTACTTC
TRBD2 | TRBJ2-3 | . | TRBV5-1 | CASTDTSGSTDTQYF | TGCGCCAGCACCGACACTAGCGGCAGCACAGATACGCAGTATTTT
TRBD1 | TRBJ2-7 | . | TRBV7-9 | CASSETGREGNEQYF | TGTGCCAGCAGCGAGACAGGGCGAGAAGGTAACGAGCAGTACTTC
TRBD2 | TRBJ2-5 | few | TRBV29-1 | CSVERGEGETQYF | TGCAGCGTTGAGCGGGGGGAAGGAGAGACCCAGTACTTC
. | TRBJ2-2 | . | TRBV12-3/TRBV12-4 | CASSLRFSGIGGELFF | TGTGCCAGCAGTTTACGGTTTAGCGGAATTGGCGGGGAGCTGTTTTTT
. | TRBJ2-5 | . | TRBV5-5 | CASSFLQGGETQYF | TGTGCCAGCAGCTTTCTACAGGGAGGGGAGACCCAGTACTTC
TRBD2 | TRBJ2-5 | few | TRBV11-1 | CASSPTRRGETQYF | TGTGCCAGCAGCCCTACACGGCGGGGGGAGACCCAGTACTTC
. | TRBJ1-2 | few | TRBV5-1 | CASSARWEATNYGYTF | TGCGCCAGCAGCGCGAGGTGGGAAGCAACTAACTATGGCTACACCTTC
TRBD2 | TRBJ2-7 | . | TRBV5-1 | CASSVQTSELSYEQYF | TGCGCCAGCAGCGTTCAGACTAGCGAGCTTTCCTACGAGCAGTACTTC
. | TRBJ2-3 | . | TRBV5-1 | CASSLEALKPTDTQYF | TGCGCCAGCAGCTTGGAAGCGCTTAAGCCCACAGATACGCAGTATTTT
TRBD2 | TRBJ2-1 | . | TRBV18 | CASSPPGLAGGTYNEQFF | TGTGCCAGCTCACCACCGGGACTAGCGGGAGGGACCTACAATGAGCAGTTCTTC
. | TRBJ2-7 | few | TRBV6-5 | CASSFGERSYEQYF | TGTGCCAGCAGTTTCGGGGAAAGGTCCTACGAGCAGTACTTC
. | TRBJ1-5 | few | TRBV12-3/TRBV12-4 | CASSPAIRDGFNQPQHF | TGTGCCAGCAGTCCCGCAATCCGGGACGGATTCAATCAGCCCCAGCATTTT
TRBD1 | TRBJ1-1 | . | TRBV6-2/TRBV6-3 | CASSYRGQGRAEAFF | TGTGCCAGCAGTTACCGTGGACAGGGGAGGGCTGAAGCTTTCTTT
. | TRBJ2-1 | few | TRBV4-2 | CASSQVGGLAHNEQFF | TGTGCCAGCAGCCAAGTTGGAGGACTTGCACACAATGAGCAGTTCTTC
. | TRBJ2-3 | . | TRBV20-1 | CSAKVNTQYF | TGCAGTGCTAAGGTTAATACGCAGTATTTT
. | TRBJ2-7 | few | TRBV12-3/TRBV12-4 | CASRFGGDEQYF | TGTGCCAGCCGCTTTGGGGGTGACGAGCAGTACTTC
TRBD1 | TRBJ2-1 | . | TRBV25-1 | CASSAQGTGARNEQFF | TGTGCCAGCAGTGCCCAAGGGACAGGGGCCCGCAATGAGCAGTTCTTC
. | TRBJ2-1 | many | TRBV29-1 | CSVGLGGGNNEQFF | TGCAGCGTTGGATTAGGAGGAGGAAACAATGAGCAGTTCTTC
. | TRBJ1-6 | . | TRBV5-4 | CASSLAWGPNSPLHF | TGTGCCAGCAGCTTGGCCTGGGGTCCTAATTCACCCCTCCACTTT
. | TRBJ2-5 | few | TRBV12-3/TRBV12-4 | CASSLLPPGTQYF | TGTGCCAGCAGTCTCCTCCCTCCTGGGACCCAGTACTTC
. | TRBJ2-5 | few | TRBV7-2 | CASSLAGLKETQYF | TGTGCCAGCAGCTTAGCGGGCCTGAAAGAGACCCAGTACTTC
. | TRBJ2-7 | many | TRBV5-1 | CASRPPAEPNDCEQYF | TGCGCCAGCAGGCCCCCGGCAGAGCCTAACGACTGCGAGCAGTACTTC
TRBD2 | TRBJ2-2 | . | TRBV5-1 | CASSSPYREGTGELFF | TGCGCCAGCAGCTCCCCCTACCGGGAGGGGACCGGGGAGCTGTTTTTT
. | TRBJ2-1 | . | TRBV9 | CASSVRLATSDGEQFF | TGTGCCAGCAGCGTAAGGCTAGCGACCTCAGACGGTGAGCAGTTCTTC
TRBD2 | TRBJ2-1 | few | TRBV24-1 | CATSDPGTSGKNEQFF | TGTGCCACCAGTGATCCCGGGACTAGCGGGAAGAATGAGCAGTTCTTC
TRBD2 | TRBJ2-5 | many | TRBV25-1 | CASSEYWGLAAQETQYF | TGTGCCAGCAGTGAATATTGGGGACTAGCGGCCCAAGAGACCCAGTACTTC
TRBD2 | TRBJ2-7 | few | TRBV6-5 | CASSYGLAGGEQYF | TGTGCCAGCAGTTACGGACTAGCGGGAGGCGAGCAGTACTTC
. | TRBJ2-7 | . | TRBV20-1 | CSARDYLLTYEQYF | TGCAGTGCTAGAGACTATCTGCTAACCTACGAGCAGTACTTC
. | TRBJ1-6 | . | TRBV5-1 | CASSLRQDSYNSPLHF | TGCGCCAGCAGCTTGCGACAGGACTCCTATAATTCACCCCTCCACTTT
TRBD2 | TRBJ2-3 | . | TRBV3-1 | CASSQGALAGGGTDTQYF | TGTGCCAGCAGCCAAGGGGCACTAGCGGGAGGCGGCACAGATACGCAGTATTTT
TRBD1 | TRBJ2-5 | few | TRBV4-1 | CASSQPDRGVLKTQYF | TGCGCCAGCAGCCAACCAGACAGGGGGGTCTTGAAGACCCAGTACTTC
TRBD2 | TRBJ2-2 | . | TRBV23-1 | CASNPGTSGGPSQSNTGELFF | TGCGCCAGCAATCCGGGGACTAGCGGGGGACCATCGCAATCGAACACCGGGGAGCTGTTTTTT
TRBD2 | TRBJ2-3 | . | TRBV5-1 | CASMRAGGEDTQYF | TGCGCCAGCATGAGAGCGGGAGGGGAAGATACGCAGTATTTT
. | TRBJ2-5 | . | TRBV29-1 | CSGADNRWPQETQYF | TGCAGCGGAGCCGATAACAGGTGGCCTCAAGAGACCCAGTACTTC
TRBD1 | TRBJ1-2 | many | TRBV12-3/TRBV12-4 | CASSRDRDYGYTF | TGTGCCAGCAGCCGCGACAGGGACTATGGCTACACCTTC
TRBD1 | TRBJ2-7 | . | TRBV20-1 | CSARGLQGVGVEQYF | TGCAGTGCTAGAGGCCTACAGGGGGTCGGGGTCGAGCAGTACTTC
. | TRBJ2-4 | . | TRBV12-3/TRBV12-4 | CASAFTNGAKNIQYF | TGTGCCAGCGCCTTTACCAACGGGGCCAAAAACATTCAGTACTTC
. | TRBJ2-7 | . | TRBV5-5 | CASSVGTGEQYF | TGTGCCAGCAGCGTCGGGACCGGGGAGCAGTACTTC
TRBD2 | TRBJ2-4 | once | TRBV18 | CASSLPPGLLAKNIQYF | TGTGCCAGCTCGCTTCCGCCGGGACTACTAGCCAAAAACATTCAGTACTTC
. | TRBJ2-7 | many | TRBV4-1 | CASSQSGSYEQYF | TGCGCCAGCAGCCAGTCTGGGAGCTACGAGCAGTACTTC
TRBD2 | TRBJ2-7 | few | TRBV4-1 | CASSQHLGREANEQYF | TGCGCCAGCAGCCAGCACTTAGGGCGGGAGGCAAACGAGCAGTACTTC
. | TRBJ1-5 | many | TRBV27 | CASSLFGLDQPQHF | TGTGCCAGCAGTTTATTTGGTTTAGATCAGCCCCAGCATTTT
. | TRBJ1-4 | few | TRBV4-1 | CASSLGQVEEKLFF | TGCGCCAGCAGCCTAGGCCAGGTGGAGGAAAAACTGTTTTTT